This T cell receptor beta chain was captured by sequencing in a study of identical twins (dated by TCRdb to the mid-2010s). In terms of the full investigation: To test whether fetal clonotypes persist, this study deep-sequenced TCR alpha and beta repertoires from monozygotic twins, from unrelated adults of various ages, and from cord blood. To rule out contamination, the twin experiments were replicated at different times with different library preparation protocols. Points the paper makes about the study in general: Recombination models systematically underestimated out-of-frame TCR alpha sharing in monozygotic twins but agreed with sharing between unrelated individuals. A weaker excess of twin sharing was found in beta out-of-frame sequences because the signal-to-noise ratio was lowered by fewer shared sequences. Fewer insertions were carried by abundant cord blood beta clonotypes; a weaker similar trend was observed in young adult naive repertoires, while no such trend was observed in memory repertoires. Conclusions relied on cross-sectional statistical analysis, since the same donors could not be followed over many years. Invariant T cells such as MAIT and iNKT could partly confound zero-insertion analyses, although diverse VJ usage argued against such confounding for most clonotypes. Compared with coincidental sharing between unrelated individuals, out-of-frame TCR alpha sequences shared between twins showed an excess of sequences with low generation probability.

Libraries were prepared through 5' RACE. Sequencer: Illumina HiSeq 2000. Template switching added a universal primer binding site, and the final cDNA carried a unique molecular identifier that allowed TCR cDNA molecules to be counted accurately. Specific primers in the conserved constant-segment region were used to synthesize first-strand cDNA for TCR alpha and beta chains. Each cDNA library was double barcoded, with a SMART-Mk sample barcode plus Illumina barcodes, to control for contamination. TruSeq adapter sequences and Illumina sample barcodes were added in two successive PCR steps. TCR alpha and beta cDNA libraries were sequenced on the Illumina HiSeq platform with custom primers. Concerning the study's data processing: MiGEC was used to process raw reads and extract unique molecular identifiers, and MiXCR was used to find CDR3 positions. Recombination models were inferred per individual with the repgenHMM and IGoR tools using an EM algorithm. Shared clonotypes were analyzed with the tcR package in R, and sharing was normalized by the product of cloneset sizes. To study raw recombination free of thymic and clonal selection effects, out-of-frame nonproductive sequences were analyzed. Through fastp at Q25 and MiXCR, TCRdb rebuilt clones from the public reads, retaining in-frame beta chains. A single entry per CDR3 protein holds the most common genes and DNA from its merged rows. TCRdb's processing, not the authors' own work, is the source of the V and J calls. Present in this sample are some 760,000 distinct CDR3 sequences, roughly 18% of which were seen just once. The biggest ten clones account for roughly 14% of the sample.

Every donor was a healthy Caucasian. The twin cohort consisted of three pairs of female monozygotic twins, all aged about 18 to 30 years. Peripheral blood mononuclear cells were used as the source from which RNA for TCR libraries was isolated. As regards this clonotype: It lacks a known antigen. Base-call qualities are not available, and no considerably larger clone is one nucleotide away.

The V end loses 0 bases and the J end loses 3 bases, and a stretch of 8 bases separates them. CDR1 and CDR2 (SGHTA, FQGNSA) derive from the germline V gene. Inclusive of the bounding cysteine and phenylalanine, the CDR3 is 14 residues long. The kept DNA is CDR3 alone, 42 bases in frame from the first base. The sample also formed part of further work on T cells expressing NK-cell markers. The second investigation adds: Three sorted T-cell subsets (CD3+CD56+NKG2C+, CD3+CD56+NKG2C- and CD3+CD56-NKG2C+) from roughly eight donors had their TCR beta-chain repertoires profiled. Of the eight sequenced donors, seven were found to be HCMV-seropositive and one was found to be HCMV-seronegative. In several experiments an anti-gammadeltaTCR antibody was added to restrict sorting to alphabetaTCR-expressing T cells. In six donors, the dominant CD3+CD56+NKG2C+ clonotypes ranked among the top 10 CD8+ clonotypes, making up about 1.0-7.0% of CD8+ T cells. Those dominant clonotypes were again the most abundant among CD3+CD56-NKG2C+ cells in a few donors, at about 28.3-65%. Whether the expanded NKG2C-expressing T cell clones were specific for HCMV antigens remained unclear. All eight donors whose samples were sequenced were randomly selected healthy volunteers, three of them men and five women. HCMV-specific IgG was detected in serum with a commercial ELISA kit to determine HCMV serostatus. For 5 or 6 donors, unsorted PBMC were also used to sequence bulk peripheral blood T-cell repertoires. MIGEC was used to demultiplex reads and group reads by UMI, and MiTCR was used to assemble and quantify clonotypes. To exclude erroneous sequences, any TCR cDNA sequence not supported by at least two reads was discarded. The tcR package was used for downstream repertoire analysis, and clonotypes were matched across fractions by CDR3 nucleotide sequence plus V segment. VDJmatch was used to annotate antigen specificity against VDJdb, with one amino acid substitution in CDR3 permitted.

Specimen: PBMCs. The clonotype comes from a woman aged 18-35 years in good health. The sequence links TRBV7-2 to TRBJ1-2; confidence is insufficient to name the D gene. The DNA sequence follows: TGTGCCAGCAGCTTAGCGTCTCAGCACTATGGCTACACCTTC. Translated, this gives CASSLASQHYGYTF.